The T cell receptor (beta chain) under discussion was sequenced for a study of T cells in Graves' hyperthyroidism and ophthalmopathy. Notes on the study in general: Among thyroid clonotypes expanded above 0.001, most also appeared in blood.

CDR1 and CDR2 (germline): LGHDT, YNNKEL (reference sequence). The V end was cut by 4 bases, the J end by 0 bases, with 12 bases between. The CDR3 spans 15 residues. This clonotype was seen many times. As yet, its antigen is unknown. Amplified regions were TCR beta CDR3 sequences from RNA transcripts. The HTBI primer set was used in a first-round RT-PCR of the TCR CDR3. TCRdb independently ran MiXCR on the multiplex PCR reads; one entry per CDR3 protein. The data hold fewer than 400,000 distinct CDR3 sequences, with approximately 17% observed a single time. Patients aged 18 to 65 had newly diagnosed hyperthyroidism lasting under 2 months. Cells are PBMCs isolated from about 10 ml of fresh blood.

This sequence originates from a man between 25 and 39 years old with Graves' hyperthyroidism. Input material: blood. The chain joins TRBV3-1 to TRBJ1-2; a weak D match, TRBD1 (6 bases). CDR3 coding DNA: TGTGCCAGCAGCCTAGGACAGAATACTAACTATGGCTACACCTTC. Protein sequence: CASSLGQNTNYGYTF.